This T cell receptor beta chain was documented in a study of cytomegalovirus exposure and HLA in healthy donors. Remarks on this clone: Antigen: not known.

The trim removed 2 bases at V and 2 bases at J, leaving 6 bases unmatched. CDR3 length: 16 residues. Germline V gene sequence: CDR1 SGHNT, CDR2 YYREEE (reference sequence). A multiplex PCR was run with 60 Vbeta primers and 13 Jbeta primers. Sequencing was performed with immunoSEQ multiplex PCR; in TCRdb, only in-frame clones are kept and a portion is missing. Of some 140,000 clones in the sample, approximately 80% are singletons; the top ten hold over 10%. Overall study results and limits: In a later analysis, TCR association rates varied by HLA locus: DRB1 most, HLA-C fewest. A link between a missense DCLRE1C variant and TCR beta V- and J-gene trimming emerged from a later analysis.

The receptor was derived from a young man in good health and CMV-seropositive. J is TRBJ2-3 and V is TRBV5-4; TRBD2 aligns across 9 bases. Sample: PBMCs. As DNA, the CDR3 is TGTGCCAGCAGCTTACCAGCGGGAGGAGCCACAGATACGCAGTATTTT. Translating it yields CASSLPAGGATDTQYF.